The sequence of this T cell receptor beta chain was determined in a study of blood T cell repertoires in COVID-19. This CDR3 spans 13 amino acids. V was pared by 5 bases and J by 2 bases, with 10 bases between. CDR1 is SGHNT and CDR2 is YYREEE in the germline V gene (reference sequence). The data were produced by immunoSEQ multiplex PCR, yet TCRdb's version contains in-frame clones alone and is incomplete. The repertoire includes 90,000 or so clones, roughly nine tenths of them detected once, and 5% to 5.5% sits in the top ten. Sequencing was done on a sample of peripheral blood. This clonotype originated in an elderly woman with active COVID-19. The chain carries TRBV5-4 and TRBJ1-2, with a tentative D call TRBD1 (5 bases). The CDR3 region is CASREGMNYGYTF. The CDR3 DNA is TGTGCCAGCAGGGAGGGGATGAACTATGGCTACACCTTC. The entire variable domain, with the rest obtained from reference TRBV5-4 and TRBJ1-2, is as follows: ETGVTQSPTHLIKTRGQQVTLRCSSQSGHNTVSWYQQALGQGPQFIFQYYREEENGRGNFPPRFSGLQFPNYSSELNVNALELDDSALYLCASREGMNYGYTFGSGTRLTVV.